This T cell receptor (beta chain) was sequenced during a study of cytomegalovirus exposure and HLA in healthy donors (dated by TCRdb to about 2017). For the wider study: In an earlier analysis of 550 to 750 of the donors, about 270 Gb of sequence data and some 100 million unique TCR beta sequences from 180 million or so T cells were reported. An early release that covered several hundred HLA-typed donors contained approximately 300 gigabases of sequencing data and around 85 million unique TCR sequences. The genetic ancestry cluster associated with self-reported Caucasian donors included roughly four fifths of the 350 to 500 genotyped donors. The study aimed to test whether cataloging public T cell receptors could reveal signatures of past pathogen exposure. The study profiled the T cell repertoires of 500 to 800 subjects by immunosequencing and related them to cytomegalovirus serostatus. In addition to the first cohort of 666 subjects, a separate validation cohort of around 110 different subjects was used. To predict cytomegalovirus infection status, the study combined high-throughput TCR immunosequencing, statistical association of individual TCRs with disease status, and machine learning. In a later analysis, previously published TCR beta repertoires from several hundred donors were re-analyzed and high-resolution HLA genotyping was added so that TCR occurrence patterns could be studied. Rather than drawing on any new phenotypic data, the later analysis identified candidate immune exposures from TCR beta sequences and the way those sequences occurred across donors. To decide whether each TCR beta V gene segment behaved as functional or pseudogenic, an earlier analysis of some 540 of the donors relied on high-throughput TCR beta sequencing. Donor age, sex, ethnicity and CMV serostatus were compiled together with the repertoire data. In a later genetic analysis, genome-wide SNP genotypes for about three fifths of the 666 donors were used, and that subset was treated as a discovery cohort. Every repertoire in the discovery cohort had been generated on one and the same sequencing platform. Both class I and class II loci were covered by HLA typing, at four-digit resolution. Typing coverage differed by locus: A, B, C, DRB1 and DQB1 were typed in about 629-630 donors, DQA1 in about 560, DPA1 in 600 to 610, and DPB1 in 400 to 490. Because of strong linkage in the cohort, roughly 5 DR-DQ haplotypes were treated as single units for association and clustering. Among some 400 genotyped donors of the cohort, an average of about 240,000 unique TCR beta nucleotide sequences was sequenced per donor, of which about 19% were non-productive. Broad study findings and their caveats: Because the 87-base-pair reads could not distinguish some IMGT-functional V segments, including TRBV6-2 and TRBV6-3, those segments were excluded. Linkage disequilibrium might explain the correlated functional status among segregating V segments, but an unknown experimental factor could not be excluded. The cohort was sequenced for TCR beta chains only, and without alpha or paired-chain data the features that could be detected were limited. In a later analysis, most CMV-associated TCR beta chains were found to appear HLA-restricted, with HLA associations seemingly driven largely by CMV exposure. In a later genetic analysis, fewer N-insertions in productive TCRs were reported among donors in an Asian-associated ancestry cluster than the roughly 700-donor mean. A further reported finding was that TCR beta sequences accurately predicted the HLA-A and HLA-B alleles for most subjects in the first cohort. A few of the identified cytomegalovirus-associated TCR beta chains were confirmed in vitro to be specific for cytomegalovirus antigens. Immune exposure information for the cohort was limited to CMV serostatus. The authors suggested that the approach could potentially be extended to other disease states and immunological phenotypes. The classifier was reported to diagnose cytomegalovirus status with high specificity and sensitivity in both the original and validation cohorts. The earlier analysis of some 540 of the donors excluded some 16 rarely observed V segments, including chromosome 9 orphons, because counts were too low. Because HLA typing was missing for some donors at each locus, association tests included only the typed subset. Compared with equally common non-associated chains, HLA-associated TCR beta chains in a later analysis were more clonally expanded and had lower generation probabilities. Most TCR sequences were observed very rarely across donors, whereas some public TCRs were present in many individuals. Several of the top co-occurrence clusters appeared to be linked to parvovirus B19, influenza, CMV and Epstein-Barr virus, according to a later analysis. In an earlier analysis of around 500 of the donors, most TCR beta V segments appeared in productive rearrangements about 87% or about 30% of the time, broadly matching IMGT annotations. An association between a missense DCLRE1C variant and V-gene and J-gene trimming of TCR beta chains was found in a later genetic analysis and replicated in an independent cohort. In a later analysis, TCR association rates were found to vary across HLA loci, with the most associated TCRs seen for DRB1 alleles and the fewest for HLA-C alleles. Presence/absence analyses assumed roughly uniform sequencing depth across donors, an assumption that may not hold. In a later analysis, about 17,000 TCR beta sequences were associated with specific HLA alleles at a false discovery rate of 0.05. A cluster of highly shared sequence variants was judged likely to represent a technical artifact of the sequencing pipeline. The study listed approximately 150 TCR beta chains as associated with cytomegalovirus. When HLA alleles, especially DR and DQ, strongly co-occurred, TCR associations were difficult to assign to individual alleles.

Taken from cysteine to phenylalanine, the CDR3 has 16 residues. Only the CDR3 part of the read is kept: 48 bases, read in frame from the first base. CDR1 MGHRA and CDR2 YSYEKL are derived from the germline V gene. The germline ends are 11 bases apart after V is trimmed by 1 base and J by 0 bases. The library was obtained by the immunoSEQ multiplex PCR assay. A mixture of 60 forward primers for TCR Vbeta segments and 13 reverse primers for TCR Jbeta segments was used in the multiplex PCR. Amplification of the CDR3 region of rearranged TCR beta genes was performed with a multiplex PCR assay on genomic DNA. The amplified TCR beta libraries were sequenced on the Illumina HiSeq System as 87-base-pair reads. The paper's data handling went like this. In a later analysis, roughly 80 million unique TCR beta chains were counted across the 650 to 750 repertoires, and roughly 9.9 million of these chains were shared by at least two donors. Raw reads were error-corrected and collapsed into unique sequences by a nearest-neighbor algorithm in which closely related sequences were merged to remove PCR and sequencing errors. Alignment of CDR3 sequences to IMGT reference sequences was used to assign V, D and J gene segments. For a sequence to be retained, at least a six-nucleotide match to both a V gene segment and a J gene segment was required. Rearrangements were called productive when the CDR3 lacked stop codons and stayed in frame with V and J; all others were non-productive. CDR3 was defined according to IMGT convention as the region running from the second conserved V-encoded cysteine to the conserved J-encoded phenylalanine. The earlier analysis of 450 to 750 of the donors excluded any sequence lacking an unambiguous match to a single V gene segment. In an earlier analysis of more than 500 of the donors, a V segment was called functional when productive rearrangements were above 56.7%, and segregating when the standard deviation between donors exceeded 5%. To diagnose cytomegalovirus status from the catalog of TCR beta chain sequences, a statistical classification framework was built. In a later analysis, V and J genes were assigned by comparing TCR nucleotide sequences against IMGT/GENE-DB human TR gene sequences. The TCRdist pipeline was used in a later analysis to assign CDR3 sequences and most-parsimonious VDJ recombination scenarios. In a later analysis, each TCR beta chain was defined by its CDR3 amino acid sequence together with its V-gene family, and reads without a unique V-gene family were excluded. To address suspected cross-contamination and a sequencing artifact, a later analysis removed 592 highly shared, low-generation-probability nucleotide sequences. A later analysis calculated a clonal expansion index for each public chain from normalized within-repertoire ranks of inferred template counts. Generation probabilities in a later analysis came from a VDJ recombination model fitted to out-of-frame rearrangements, and those results were checked against IGoR. A later analysis scored TCR-TCR, TCR-HLA and TCR-CMV co-occurrence with hypergeometric tests, applying a repertoire-size bias correction to TCR pairs. A later analysis estimated false discovery rates by permuting HLA or CMV assignments 20 times. In a later analysis, co-occurring TCRs were grouped using DBSCAN, with TCRdist sequence similarity added in when clustering inside HLA-allele-positive subsets. For co-occurrence clustering, repertoires with fewer than 30,000 or more than 120,000 public chains were excluded, along with four to six repertoires with anomalous nucleotide sharing. This is the immuneACCESS table as TCRdb keeps it, with only in-frame sequences that have V and J called. A part of the clones is gone; compared with another copy, unresolved V genes explain less than half, and the rest is unexplained. V and J calls plus clone size are reproduced from that table; the DNA served to infer D and trimming. Counted in this sample were 160,000 or so clones; roughly 80% of them appeared once. 4.9% of the sample belongs to the ten largest clones.

In total, more than 500 healthy bone marrow donors made up the cohort. At the time of sampling, every cohort member was nominally healthy, though immune exposures that went unrecorded were likely present. The donor was CMV seropositive and was included in the group of 250 to 300 seropositive cohort members. A peripheral blood sample was provided by each donor, and peripheral blood mononuclear cells were used for TCR beta sequencing. The Qiagen DNeasy Blood Extraction Kit was used to extract genomic DNA from the blood cell samples. This clone was found once. No cognate antigen has been identified for it. No base-level quality is on record; no much larger clone is a single base apart.

The clonotype was recovered from a woman under 30 in good health and CMV-seropositive. Recombination linked TRBV4-1 to TRBJ2-3, with the D gene call left open. Sequencing input: PBMCs. The DNA sequence is TGCGCCAGCAGCCAAGTACTGGTTTGGAGCACAGATACGCAGTATTTT. Translated, it gives CASSQVLVWSTDTQYF.